These 12 T cell receptor beta chains share one sample of origin, sequenced in a study of T cell responses to AZD1222 COVID-19 vaccine. Profiled with immunoSEQ multiplex PCR; TCRdb holds only in-frame clones, not every one. Counted here are roughly 120,000 clones, roughly 90% occurring once; the ten biggest clones make up roughly 15%. The sample was peripheral blood, taken 28 days after the second AZD1222 dose. The source is an adult who received the AZD1222 COVID-19 vaccine.

This clone was counted a single time. The J gene is TRBJ2-5, the V gene TRBV5-1; D is perhaps TRBD1 or TRBD2 (5 bases each). The CDR3 has 14 amino acids. CDR1 and CDR2 from the germline V gene are SGHRS and YFSETQ. V was shortened by 3 bases and J by 7 bases, with 16 bases between the two germline ends. DNA of the CDR3: TGCGCCAGCAGCTCCCCAGCAAATGGGGGGACCCAGTACTTC. Translating it yields CASSSPANGGTQYF. Filled out from reference TRBV5-1 and TRBJ2-5, the complete variable domain reads KAGVTQTPRYLIKTRGQQVTLSCSPISGHRSVSWYQQTPGQGLQFLFEYFSETQRNKGNFPGRFSGRQFSNSRSEMNVSTLELGDSALYLCASSSPANGGTQYFGPGTRLLVL.

The chain is built from TRBV6-6 and TRBJ1-3; D might be TRBD1 (6 bases). CDR1 is MNHNY, CDR2 SVGAGI, per germline (reference sequence). The CDR3 is 14 residues long. Trimming pared 6 bases from V and 2 bases from J, leaving 11 bases between. The CDR3 DNA reads as TGTGCCAGCAGCCCCGGGACAACTGGAAACACCATATATTTT. Translated: CASSPGTTGNTIYF.

V gene TRBV6-6 combines with J gene TRBJ1-2, with TRBD1 identical over 8 bases. V shed 6 bases and J 8 bases; nucleotides not matched to a gene: 11. Per the germline V gene, CDR1 is MNHNY and CDR2 is SVGAGI (reference sequence). CDR3 length: 14 residues. CDR3 amino acids: CASREQGDSEGYTF. CDR3 in DNA: TGTGCCAGCAGGGAACAGGGGGATTCGGAAGGCTACACCTTC.

The chain uses TRBV11-2 and TRBJ2-7, with 10 positions matching TRBD1. The ends lost 5 bases at V and 9 bases at J; junction bases unmatched: 10. Germline V CDR1 and CDR2: SGHAT, FQNNGV. The CDR3 length is 14 residues. CDR3 loop: CASSLTGTGERQYF. For the CDR3, the DNA is TGTGCCAGCAGCCTAACCGGGACAGGGGAAAGGCAGTACTTC.

The J gene is TRBJ1-2, the V gene TRBV12-3 or TRBV12-4; D might be TRBD1 (5 bases). This CDR3 has 12 amino acids. Trimming pared 6 bases from V and 11 bases from J, leaving 16 bases between. CDR3 nucleotides: TGTGCCAGCAGCCTGAGGGGAGAGGGTTACACCTTC. This sequence encodes CASSLRGEGYTF.

The rearrangement links TRBV30 to TRBJ2-2; 10 bases match TRBD2. The length of the CDR3 is 16 residues. Germline V lookup: CDR1 GTSNPN, CDR2 SVGIG (reference sequence). V was clipped by 0 bases and J by 6 bases; unmatched bases: 7. Written as DNA, the CDR3 is TGTGCCTGGAGTGTCGGGCTAGCGGGAGTGGCCGGGGAGCTGTTTTTT. Amino acids: CAWSVGLAGVAGELFF.

The V and J genes are TRBV7-3 and TRBJ1-3; D is uncertain. Germline V gene lookup returns CDR1 SGHTA and CDR2 FQGTGA. There are 13 residues in the CDR3. Trimming pared 1 base from V and 4 bases from J, leaving 5 bases between. CDR3 coding DNA: TGTGCCAGCAGCTTAAGACCAGGAAACACCATATATTTT. Protein sequence: CASSLRPGNTIYF.

V is TRBV4-1 and J is TRBJ1-6; 7 bases line up with TRBD1. Germline trimming cut 6 bases from V and 7 bases from J; bases unmatched to any gene: 12. The germline CDR1 and CDR2 sequences are MGHRA and YSYEKL. This CDR3 region has 16 residues. CDR3 nucleotides: TGCGCCAGCAGAACCCAGGGGGGTACAGTAAATTCACCCCTCCACTTT. Protein product: CASRTQGGTVNSPLHF.

The chain recombines TRBV29-1 with TRBJ2-7, with D possibly TRBD1 on 6 matching bases. Germline V gene data show CDR1 as SQVTM and CDR2 as ANQGSEA. V was cut by 5 bases and J by 3 bases, with 8 bases left in between. The CDR3 is 11 residues long. In DNA, the CDR3 is TGCAGCGTTCAACAGGGCTACGAGCAGTACTTC. It specifies CSVQQGYEQYF.

In regard to this clone: The junction shows a germline mismatch at one end, possibly a read error. The rearrangement links TRBV7-7 to TRBJ2-2, with D tentatively TRBD2 (6 bases). CDR3 size: 15 residues. Germline-derived CDR1 and CDR2 are SSHAT and FNYEAQ (reference sequence). The CDR3 is CASSSAGTNTGELFF. For the CDR3, the DNA is TGTGCTAGCAGCTCCGCGGGAACGAACACCGGGGAGCTGTTTTTT.

V is TRBV10-3 and J is TRBJ2-1, with D possibly TRBD2 on 6 matching bases. The length of the CDR3 is 15 residues. V was cut by 2 bases and J by 1 base, with 9 bases left in between. Germline V CDR1 and CDR2: ENHRY, SYGVKD. The CDR3 DNA reads as TGTGCCATCAGTGAGACCGCGGGGTCCTACAATGAGCAGTTCTTC. This translates into CAISETAGSYNEQFF.

This clone was observed a single time. This chain uses TRBV6-5 with TRBJ1-1; D may be TRBD1 (5 bases). Germline V gene lookup returns CDR1 MNHEY and CDR2 SVGAGI. The V end lost 6 bases, the J end lost 4 bases, and 15 bases lay between the germline ends. This CDR3 is 14 amino acids long. CDR3 bases: TGTGCCAGCAGCCCAAGTGGGGGGTCCACTGAAGCTTTCTTT. Its protein product is CASSPSGGSTEAFF.